This is a list of T cell receptor beta chains from one sample in a study of early T cells in non-severe SARS-CoV-2 infection. TCRdb re-called the 5' RACE reads through MiXCR, storing one row per CDR3 protein. The data show about 63,000 distinct CDR3 sequences, roughly 13% seen once. The sample was whole blood. Receptor source: an adult who was a healthcare worker with PCR-confirmed SARS-CoV-2 infection or an uninfected control (not recorded which). The CDR3 runs from the conserved cysteine through the conserved F or W. The D gene is left open where the match is weak. Clone size appears in some rows only: once, few, many, or a class for an expanded clone.

CDR3aa	CDR3nt	v_gene	j_gene	d_gene	abundance
CASSSGQGRYEQYF	TGTGCCAGCTCGTCGGGACAGGGACGCTACGAGCAGTACTTC	TRBV18	TRBJ2-7	TRBD1	NA
CASSDSSYEQYF	TGTGCCAGCAGTGACAGTTCCTACGAGCAGTACTTC	TRBV6-1	TRBJ2-7	NA	many
CASTLGGQQETQYF	TGTGCCAGCACCCTCGGGGGACAACAAGAGACCCAGTACTTC	TRBV11-1	TRBJ2-5	NA	many
CASSFAPPYEQYF	TGTGCCAGCAGCTTCGCCCCCCCGTACGAGCAGTACTTC	TRBV7-9	TRBJ2-7	NA	few
CSARHARVANSPLHF	TGCAGTGCTAGACATGCGAGGGTAGCCAATTCACCCCTCCACTTT	TRBV20-1	TRBJ1-6	NA	NA
CASSYSMGGSYEQYF	TGTGCCAGCAGTTACTCGATGGGGGGCTCCTACGAGCAGTACTTC	TRBV6-6	TRBJ2-7	NA	many
CATGGSGNTIYF	TGTGCCACTGGGGGCTCTGGAAACACCATATATTTT	TRBV10-3	TRBJ1-3	NA	NA
CASRKGIGQNTEAFF	TGTGCCAGCAGAAAGGGGATAGGACAGAACACTGAAGCTTTCTTT	TRBV9	TRBJ1-1	NA	NA
CASSGGNTIYF	TGTGCCAGCAGTGGGGGAAACACCATATATTTT	TRBV6-6	TRBJ1-3	NA	many
CASSKTTRGNTGELFF	TGTGCCAGCAGCAAAACGACCCGCGGGAACACCGGGGAGCTGTTTTTT	TRBV21-1	TRBJ2-2	NA	NA
CASGRAYNEQFF	TGTGCCAGCGGCAGGGCGTACAATGAGCAGTTCTTC	TRBV6-6	TRBJ2-1	NA	many
CASSLIGDPNTEAFF	TGCGCCAGCAGCTTGATTGGGGACCCGAACACTGAAGCTTTCTTT	TRBV5-1	TRBJ1-1	NA	few
CASSLAGNYEQYF	TGTGCCAGCAGCTTAGCTGGCAATTACGAGCAGTACTTC	TRBV7-2	TRBJ2-7	NA	many
CASSLGGTGVIQYF	TGTGCCAGCAGCTTAGGTGGGACAGGCGTCATTCAGTACTTC	TRBV7-2	TRBJ2-4	TRBD1	NA
CASSLKGYEQFF	TGCGCCAGCAGCTTGAAGGGATATGAGCAGTTCTTC	TRBV5-1	TRBJ2-1	NA	many
CSARVAAPPSTDTQYF	TGCAGTGCTAGAGTGGCAGCCCCCCCTAGCACAGATACGCAGTATTTT	TRBV20-1	TRBJ2-3	NA	few
CASSSTPGQETQYF	TGTGCCAGCAGCTCCACCCCAGGTCAAGAGACCCAGTACTTC	TRBV7-9	TRBJ2-5	NA	many
CASSTGTGSYEQYF	TGTGCCAGCAGCACCGGGACAGGGTCCTACGAGCAGTACTTC	TRBV11-2	TRBJ2-7	TRBD1	many
CASSLDQAQPQHF	TGTGCCAGCAGCTTAGATCAGGCTCAGCCCCAGCATTTT	TRBV7-8	TRBJ1-5	NA	many
CASSFRDLNQPQHF	TGTGCCAGCAGCTTTCGGGACCTCAATCAGCCCCAGCATTTT	TRBV7-8	TRBJ1-5	NA	NA
CASSQEPPGGANVLTF	TGTGCCAGCAGCCAAGAACCGCCCGGAGGGGCCAACGTCCTGACTTTC	TRBV3-1	TRBJ2-6	NA	few
CASSDLDSQETQYF	TGTGCCAGCAGTGACTTGGATAGCCAAGAGACCCAGTACTTC	TRBV6-5	TRBJ2-5	NA	NA
CSVGKGSAEKLFF	TGCAGCGTTGGGAAGGGGAGCGCGGAAAAACTGTTTTTT	TRBV29-1	TRBJ1-4	NA	many
CSARPPALGDYEQYF	TGCAGTGCCCGTCCGCCCGCTCTAGGGGACTACGAGCAGTACTTC	TRBV20-1	TRBJ2-7	NA	few
CASSLGRRQANTEAFF	TGTGCCAGCAGCTTAGGTCGGCGACAGGCGAACACTGAAGCTTTCTTT	TRBV7-9	TRBJ1-1	NA	many
CASDDNEQFF	TGTGCCAGCGACGACAATGAGCAGTTCTTC	TRBV2	TRBJ2-1	NA	many
CASSLAFGGNEQFF	TGTGCCAGCAGCTTAGCCTTCGGGGGCAATGAGCAGTTCTTC	TRBV7-2	TRBJ2-1	NA	few
CASSFSGDEKLFF	TGTGCCAGCAGTTTTTCAGGGGATGAAAAACTGTTTTTT	TRBV6-5	TRBJ1-4	NA	NA
CASSPYQGTLSTDTQYF	TGTGCCAGCAGCCCTTATCAGGGTACCCTTAGCACAGATACGCAGTATTTT	TRBV7-6	TRBJ2-3	NA	many
CASSLSSTDTQYF	TGTGCCAGCAGCTTAAGTAGTACCGATACGCAGTATTTT	TRBV7-9	TRBJ2-3	NA	NA
CSVDRGRVPQEETQYF	TGCAGCGTAGACAGGGGGCGGGTTCCCCAGGAAGAGACCCAGTACTTC	TRBV29-1	TRBJ2-5	TRBD1	NA
CASSLPGQGDFKNEQFF	TGTGCCAGCAGCTTGCCGGGACAGGGGGATTTTAAGAATGAGCAGTTCTTC	TRBV7-3	TRBJ2-1	TRBD1	NA
CASSLDPGQGETQYF	TGTGCCAGCAGCTTAGATCCCGGACAGGGAGAGACCCAGTACTTC	TRBV11-2	TRBJ2-5	TRBD1	many
CASSEWSSSYNEQFF	TGTGCCAGCAGTGAATGGTCTAGCTCCTACAATGAGCAGTTCTTC	TRBV2	TRBJ2-1	NA	many
CASSLSERGSRAKNIQYF	TGTGCCAGCAGCTTATCGGAGCGGGGATCAAGAGCCAAAAACATTCAGTACTTC	TRBV11-1	TRBJ2-4	TRBD2	NA
CASSITGVGELFF	TGTGCCAGTAGTATTACAGGGGTCGGGGAGCTGTTTTTT	TRBV19	TRBJ2-2	TRBD1	NA
CASSGTANTGELFF	TGTGCCAGCTCCGGGACAGCGAACACCGGGGAGCTGTTTTTT	TRBV9	TRBJ2-2	TRBD1	NA
CASSPRSVNTEAFF	TGTGCCAGCAGCCCCCGGTCCGTGAACACTGAAGCTTTCTTT	TRBV7-2	TRBJ1-1	NA	many
CASRTTGTGYNEQFF	TGTGCCAGCAGAACGACCGGGACAGGGTACAATGAGCAGTTCTTC	TRBV12-3/TRBV12-4	TRBJ2-1	TRBD1	many
CASSPLSGGNEQFF	TGTGCCAGCAGCCCGCTAAGCGGGGGTAATGAGCAGTTCTTC	TRBV14	TRBJ2-1	TRBD2	few
CASSGGLAGATSTDTQYF	TGCGCCAGCAGCGGGGGACTAGCGGGGGCCACTAGCACAGATACGCAGTATTTT	TRBV5-1	TRBJ2-3	TRBD2	many
CASSRGHGIDTQYF	TGCGCCAGCAGCCGGGGACATGGCATAGATACGCAGTATTTT	TRBV4-1	TRBJ2-3	NA	NA
CASRPPRLASEQYF	TGTGCCAGCAGGCCTCCCCGACTAGCTAGCGAGCAGTACTTC	TRBV6-5	TRBJ2-7	TRBD2	few
CAISETSGGLTDTQYF	TGTGCCATCAGTGAGACTAGCGGGGGCCTCACAGATACGCAGTATTTT	TRBV10-3	TRBJ2-3	TRBD2	many
CASSLTGGFGANVLTF	TGTGCCAGCAGCCTGACAGGGGGCTTTGGGGCCAACGTCCTGACTTTC	TRBV11-2	TRBJ2-6	TRBD1	NA
CASSPSRDYEQYF	TGCGCCAGCAGCCCCAGCAGAGACTACGAGCAGTACTTC	TRBV5-1	TRBJ2-7	NA	many
CAWSSPQGDSQPQHF	TGTGCCTGGAGTTCACCGCAGGGAGATAGTCAGCCCCAGCATTTT	TRBV30	TRBJ1-5	NA	many
CASSLRQGTGELFF	TGTGCCAGCAGTTTAAGGCAGGGTACCGGGGAGCTGTTTTTT	TRBV12-3/TRBV12-4	TRBJ2-2	NA	few
CATSTGGFEQYF	TGTGCCACCTCGACAGGGGGCTTCGAGCAGTACTTC	TRBV12-5	TRBJ2-7	TRBD1	many
CASSLTYNSPLHF	TGTGCCAGCAGCCTGACCTATAATTCACCCCTCCACTTT	TRBV6-2/TRBV6-3	TRBJ1-6	NA	many
CASSVGPGGEAFF	TGTGCCAGCAGCGTAGGGCCAGGGGGAGAAGCTTTCTTT	TRBV9	TRBJ1-1	TRBD1	few
CASSTPTEDPYNEQFF	TGTGCCAGCAGCACCCCGACAGAGGACCCCTACAATGAGCAGTTCTTC	TRBV11-1	TRBJ2-1	NA	few
CASSKEDRLYGYTF	TGTGCCAGTAGTAAGGAGGACAGGCTCTATGGCTACACCTTC	TRBV19	TRBJ1-2	TRBD1	many
CASSVVGASGLSTDTQYF	TGTGCCAGCAGCGTAGTGGGGGCTAGCGGACTGAGCACAGATACGCAGTATTTT	TRBV9	TRBJ2-3	NA	NA
CASSPRGLGFSEAFF	TGTGCCAGCAGCCCCAGGGGTCTGGGCTTCTCTGAAGCTTTCTTT	TRBV7-3	TRBJ1-1	NA	many
CASSSPREGQETQYF	TGTGCCAGCAGTTCCCCCCGAGAGGGCCAAGAGACCCAGTACTTC	TRBV6-6	TRBJ2-5	NA	NA
CASSIRPDDQPQHF	TGTGCCAGTAGTATCAGGCCGGACGATCAGCCCCAGCATTTT	TRBV19	TRBJ1-5	NA	NA
CASSLMLSSYNEQFF	TGTGCCAGCAGTTTAATGTTGAGCTCCTACAATGAGCAGTTCTTC	TRBV27	TRBJ2-1	NA	many
CASSLGASQSEKLFF	TGTGCCAGCAGCTTAGGCGCTTCCCAATCTGAAAAACTGTTTTTT	TRBV7-8	TRBJ1-4	NA	many